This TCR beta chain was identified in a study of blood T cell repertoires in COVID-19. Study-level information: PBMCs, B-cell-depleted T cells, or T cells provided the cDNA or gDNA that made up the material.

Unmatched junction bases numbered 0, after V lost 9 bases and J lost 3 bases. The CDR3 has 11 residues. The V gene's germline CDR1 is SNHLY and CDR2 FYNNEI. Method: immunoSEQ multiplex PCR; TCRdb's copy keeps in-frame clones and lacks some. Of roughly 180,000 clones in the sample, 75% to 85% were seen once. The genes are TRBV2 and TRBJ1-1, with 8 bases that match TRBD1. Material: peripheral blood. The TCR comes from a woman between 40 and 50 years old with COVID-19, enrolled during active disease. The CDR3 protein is CARDRDTEAFF. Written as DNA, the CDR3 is TGTGCCAGGGACAGGGACACTGAAGCTTTCTTT.